A single sample gave rise to the 10 T cell receptor beta chains below, sequenced in a study of regulatory T cells in long-lasting Graves disease. Arm-PCR of CDR3 regions and iRepertoire HTBI primers were the basis on which TCR beta libraries were built. TCRdb called the multiplex PCR reads again in MiXCR, with one record for every CDR3 protein. Of about 530,000 distinct CDR3 sequences listed, about 16% are singletons. Noted time point: newly diagnosed GD, antithyroid drugs for less than 3 months. The TCR library used RNA extracted from PBMCs. These data were also reused for a study on T cells in Graves' hyperthyroidism and ophthalmopathy.

This specimen consisted of peripheral blood mononuclear cells (PBMCs), obtained at new diagnosis, from a patient treated with antithyroid drugs. Receptor source: a woman aged 40 to 65 with Graves disease.

This clonotype was counted a few times. This rearrangement joins TRBV3-1 to TRBJ2-7, with a weak D call TRBD1 (7 bases). Trimming took 6 bases from V and 6 from J, leaving 18 bases between them. This CDR3 comprises 14 residues. The germline V gene has CDR1 LGHDT and CDR2 YNNKEL (reference sequence). For the CDR3, the DNA is TGTGCCAGCAGAGGGGGGACAGTTCCCTCCGAGCAGTACTTC. Its protein is CASRGGTVPSEQYF.

This clonotype occurred a few times. The rearrangement links TRBV3-1 to TRBJ2-4, with 8 bases identical to TRBD2. CDR3 size: 14 residues. The germline CDR1 and CDR2 sequences are LGHDT and YNNKEL (reference sequence). The trim removed 2 bases at V and 14 bases at J, leaving 11 bases unmatched. The CDR3 loop reads CASSQIGRGAGEYF. CDR3 in DNA: TGTGCCAGCAGCCAAATAGGGCGGGGGGCCGGAGAGTACTTC. The whole variable domain, filled in from reference TRBV3-1 and TRBJ2-4, reads DTAVSQTPKYLVTQMGNDKSIKCEQNLGHDTMYWYKQDSKKFLKIMFSYNNKELIINETVPNRFSPKSPDKAHLNLHINSLELGDSAVYFCASSQIGRGAGEYFGAGTRLSVL.

This clonotype was seen ten or more times. The chain joins TRBV15 to TRBJ1-1; D gene unclear. The CDR3 has 13 amino acids. Trimming cost V 1 base and J 7 bases, with 10 bases left between them. Germline loops: CDR1 LNHNV, CDR2 YYDKDF (reference sequence). The CDR3 sequence: CATSRGTGGEAFF. The CDR3 bases are TGTGCCACCAGCAGAGGGACGGGTGGTGAAGCTTTCTTT.

This clonotype appeared a few times. The V and J genes are TRBV20-1 and TRBJ2-7, with TRBD1 matching 11 bases. The CDR3 consists of 15 residues. J gave up 1 base and V 0 bases, and 2 bases lay outside the gene matches. The germline CDR1 and CDR2 sequences are DFQATT and SNEGSKA (reference sequence). CDR3 sequence: CSARDGDRGSYEQYF. CDR3 in DNA: TGCAGTGCTAGAGATGGGGACAGGGGGTCCTACGAGCAGTACTTC.

This clonotype was picked up many times. The J gene is TRBJ1-4, the V gene TRBV10-3, with TRBD1 as a possible D gene (5 bases). CDR1 ENHRY and CDR2 SYGVKD come from the germline V gene. This CDR3 spans 16 amino acids. V was pared by 3 bases and J by 7 bases, with 18 bases between. CDR3 loop: CAISDPLRGAGEKLFF. In nucleotides, the CDR3 is TGTGCCATCAGTGACCCTTTAAGGGGCGCGGGTGAAAAACTGTTTTTT.

This clonotype occurred many times. This chain joins TRBV15 and TRBJ2-7, with D unclear. The V and J ends lost 0 bases and 2 bases respectively, with 11 bases between them. Germline V lookup: CDR1 LNHNV, CDR2 YYDKDF (reference sequence). The CDR3 sequence is 15 residues long. This chain's CDR3 is CATSRESPITYEQYF. The CDR3 DNA reads TGTGCCACCAGCAGAGAGAGTCCCATAACCTACGAGCAGTACTTC.

The chain employs TRBV4-1 and TRBJ2-3; 8 bases fit TRBD2. Trimming took 4 bases from V and 5 from J; bases not matched to a gene: 8. Looked up from germline, CDR1 is MGHRA and CDR2 is YSYEKL. The CDR3 runs 15 residues. The CDR3 loop reads CASSLLGLGGDTQYF. CDR3 sequence (DNA): TGCGCCAGCAGCCTTCTGGGACTAGGGGGAGATACGCAGTATTTT.

This clonotype was seen repeatedly, ten times or more. The chain carries TRBV3-1 and TRBJ2-7; D possibly corresponds to TRBD2 (7 bases). This CDR3 has 14 amino acids. With 0 bases removed from V and 6 bases from J, the gap between germline ends came to 12 bases. CDR1 and CDR2 (germline): LGHDT, YNNKEL (reference sequence). The CDR3 loop is CASSQDGGRFEQYF. DNA for the CDR3: TGTGCCAGCAGCCAAGACGGGGGGCGATTCGAGCAGTACTTC.

This clonotype was seen a few times. The chain recombines TRBV20-1 with TRBJ1-5; maybe TRBD1 (5 bases). The CDR3 consists of 15 residues. Germline-derived CDR1 and CDR2 are DFQATT and SNEGSKA (reference sequence). Trimming left V 7 bases short and J 0 bases short, with 16 bases between. CDR3 protein: CSVGGGTYSNQPQHF. The DNA for the CDR3 is TGCAGTGTTGGGGGGGGGACCTATAGCAATCAGCCCCAGCATTTT.

This clonotype was observed a handful of times. The chain is built from TRBV6-2 or TRBV6-3 and TRBJ1-3, with TRBD1 as a possible D gene (6 bases). The germline CDR1 and CDR2 sequences are MNHEY and SVGEGT. The CDR3 is 14 residues long. The germline V and J ends were trimmed by 6 bases and 4 bases, with 13 bases remaining between them. CDR3 loop: CASRPYRAGNTIYF. The CDR3 DNA sequence: TGTGCCAGCAGGCCCTACAGGGCCGGAAACACCATATATTTT.